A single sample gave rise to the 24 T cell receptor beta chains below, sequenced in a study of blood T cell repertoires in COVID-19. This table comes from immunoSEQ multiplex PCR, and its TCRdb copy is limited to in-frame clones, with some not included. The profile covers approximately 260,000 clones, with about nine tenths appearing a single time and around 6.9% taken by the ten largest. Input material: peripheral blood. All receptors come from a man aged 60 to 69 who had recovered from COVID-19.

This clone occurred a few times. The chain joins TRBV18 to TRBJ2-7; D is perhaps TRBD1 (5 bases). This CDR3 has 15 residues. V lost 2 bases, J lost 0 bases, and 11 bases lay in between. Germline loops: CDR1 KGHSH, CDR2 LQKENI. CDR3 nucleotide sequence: TGTGCCAGCTCACCAACAGGAATTAGCTCCTACGAGCAGTACTTC. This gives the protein CASSPTGISSYEQYF.

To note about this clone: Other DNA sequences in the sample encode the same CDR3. CDR3 nucleotides: TGTGCCAGCAGTTACGGGCGACCCGGGGAGCTGTTTTTT. Protein: CASSYGRPGELFF. The J gene is TRBJ2-2, the V gene TRBV6-5; no reliable D call. Looked up from germline, CDR1 is MNHEY and CDR2 is SVGAGI. The CDR3 contains 13 residues. Trimming stripped 2 bases from V and 6 bases from J, with 7 bases between.

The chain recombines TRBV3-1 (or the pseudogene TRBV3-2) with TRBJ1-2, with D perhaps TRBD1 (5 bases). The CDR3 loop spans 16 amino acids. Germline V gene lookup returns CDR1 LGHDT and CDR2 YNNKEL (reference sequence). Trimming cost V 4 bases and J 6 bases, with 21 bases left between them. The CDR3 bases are TGTGCCAGCAGCCTCTGGGGCCAGCGCGAGAGGAATGGCTACACCTTC. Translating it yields CASSLWGQRERNGYTF.

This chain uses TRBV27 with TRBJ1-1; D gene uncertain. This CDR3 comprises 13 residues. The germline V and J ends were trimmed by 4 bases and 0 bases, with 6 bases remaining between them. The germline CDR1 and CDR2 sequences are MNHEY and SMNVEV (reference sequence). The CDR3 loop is CASSYSLNTEAFF. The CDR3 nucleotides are TGTGCCAGCAGTTACAGTCTGAACACTGAAGCTTTCTTT.

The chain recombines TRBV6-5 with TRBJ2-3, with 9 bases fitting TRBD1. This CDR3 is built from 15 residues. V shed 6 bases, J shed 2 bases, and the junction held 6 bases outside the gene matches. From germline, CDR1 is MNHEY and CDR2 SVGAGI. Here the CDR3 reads CASRPGTGLTDTQYF. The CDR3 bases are TGTGCCAGCAGACCCGGGACAGGGCTCACAGATACGCAGTATTTT.

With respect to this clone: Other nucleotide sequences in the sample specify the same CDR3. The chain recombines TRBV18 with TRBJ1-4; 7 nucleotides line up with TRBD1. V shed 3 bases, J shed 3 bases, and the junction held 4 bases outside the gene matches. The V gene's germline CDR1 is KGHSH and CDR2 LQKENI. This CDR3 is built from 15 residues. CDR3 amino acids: CASSPRGGPNEKLFF. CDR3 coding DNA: TGTGCCAGCTCACCTCGAGGGGGCCCTAATGAAAAACTGTTTTTT.

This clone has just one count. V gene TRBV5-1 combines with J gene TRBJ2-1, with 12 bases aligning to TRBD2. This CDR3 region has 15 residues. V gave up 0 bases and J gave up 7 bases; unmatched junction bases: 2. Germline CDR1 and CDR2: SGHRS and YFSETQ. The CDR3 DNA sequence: TGCGCCAGCAGCTTGGGAGGGACTAGCGGGAATGAGCAGTTCTTC. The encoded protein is CASSLGGTSGNEQFF.

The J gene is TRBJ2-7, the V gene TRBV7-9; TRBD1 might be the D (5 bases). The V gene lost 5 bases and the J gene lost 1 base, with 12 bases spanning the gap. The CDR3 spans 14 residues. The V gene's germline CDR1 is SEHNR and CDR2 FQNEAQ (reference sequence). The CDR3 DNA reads TGTGCCAGCAGCCCCAGGGTCGGATCCTACGAGCAGTACTTC. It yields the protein CASSPRVGSYEQYF. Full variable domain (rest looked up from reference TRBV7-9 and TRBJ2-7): DTGVSQNPRHKITKRGQNVTFRCDPISEHNRLYWYRQTLGQGPEFLTYFQNEAQLEKSRLLSDRFSAERPKGSFSTLEIQRTEQGDSAMYLCASSPRVGSYEQYFGPGTRLTVT.

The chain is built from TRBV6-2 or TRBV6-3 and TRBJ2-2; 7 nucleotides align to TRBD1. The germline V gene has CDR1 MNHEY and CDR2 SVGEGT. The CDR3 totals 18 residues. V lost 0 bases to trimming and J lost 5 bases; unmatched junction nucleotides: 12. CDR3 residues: CASSYSVGEGARTGELFF. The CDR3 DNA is TGTGCCAGCAGTTACTCCGTGGGAGAGGGGGCCAGGACCGGGGAGCTGTTTTTT.

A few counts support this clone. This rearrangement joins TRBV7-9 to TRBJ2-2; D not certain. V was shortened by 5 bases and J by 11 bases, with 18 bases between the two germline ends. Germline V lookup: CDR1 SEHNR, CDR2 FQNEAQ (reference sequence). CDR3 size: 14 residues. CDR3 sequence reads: CASSHARLFAELFF. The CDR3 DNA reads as TGTGCCAGCAGCCACGCCCGACTCTTCGCAGAGCTGTTTTTT.

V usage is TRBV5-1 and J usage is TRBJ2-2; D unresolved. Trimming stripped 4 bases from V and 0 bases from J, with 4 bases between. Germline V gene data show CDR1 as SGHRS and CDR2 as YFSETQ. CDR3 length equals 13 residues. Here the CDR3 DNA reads TGCGCCAGCAGCCCCTCGAACACCGGGGAGCTGTTTTTT. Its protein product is CASSPSNTGELFF.

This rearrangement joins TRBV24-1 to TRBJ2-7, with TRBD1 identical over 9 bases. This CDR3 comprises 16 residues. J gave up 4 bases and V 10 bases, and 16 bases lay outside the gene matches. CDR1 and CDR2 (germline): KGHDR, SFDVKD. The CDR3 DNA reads TGTGCCACTGATCGGGACAGGGTCACAAGGGGGTACGAGCAGTACTTC. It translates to CATDRDRVTRGYEQYF.

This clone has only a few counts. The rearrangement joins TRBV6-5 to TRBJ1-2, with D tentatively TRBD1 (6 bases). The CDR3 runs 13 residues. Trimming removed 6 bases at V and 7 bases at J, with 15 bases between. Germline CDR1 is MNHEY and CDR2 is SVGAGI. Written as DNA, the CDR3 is TGTGCCAGCAGCTCAGGACAGTTCTCTGGCTACACCTTC. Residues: CASSSGQFSGYTF.

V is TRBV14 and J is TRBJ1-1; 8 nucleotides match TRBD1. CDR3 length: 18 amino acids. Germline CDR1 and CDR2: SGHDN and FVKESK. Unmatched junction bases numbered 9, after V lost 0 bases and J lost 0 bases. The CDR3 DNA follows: TGTGCCAGCAGCCAAGATAGATGGCGGACAGGGATGAACACTGAAGCTTTCTTT. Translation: CASSQDRWRTGMNTEAFF.

The chain's CDR3 is CASSMGARTGRIEAFF. In nucleotides, the CDR3 is TGTGCCAGTAGTATGGGGGCCAGGACAGGCCGAATTGAAGCTTTCTTT. The gene calls are TRBV19 and TRBJ1-1; TRBD1 aligns across 7 bases. The V and J ends lost 3 bases and 7 bases, in that order; junction bases with no gene match: 14. Germline-derived CDR1 and CDR2 are LNHDA and SQIVND (reference sequence). CDR3 length: 16 residues.

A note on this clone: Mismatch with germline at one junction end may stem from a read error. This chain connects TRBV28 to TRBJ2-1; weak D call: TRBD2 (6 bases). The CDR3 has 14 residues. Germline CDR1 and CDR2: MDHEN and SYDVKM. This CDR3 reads CASSPHSGSRMSVF. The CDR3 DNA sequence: TGTGCCAGCAGTCCCCATAGCGGTTCTAGGATGAGCGTCTTC.

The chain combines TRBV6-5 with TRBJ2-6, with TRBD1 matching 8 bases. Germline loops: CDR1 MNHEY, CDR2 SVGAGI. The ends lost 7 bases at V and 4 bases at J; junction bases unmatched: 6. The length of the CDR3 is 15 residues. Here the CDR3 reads CASIQGARGANVLTF. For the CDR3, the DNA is TGTGCCAGCATCCAGGGGGCGCGCGGGGCCAACGTCCTGACTTTC.

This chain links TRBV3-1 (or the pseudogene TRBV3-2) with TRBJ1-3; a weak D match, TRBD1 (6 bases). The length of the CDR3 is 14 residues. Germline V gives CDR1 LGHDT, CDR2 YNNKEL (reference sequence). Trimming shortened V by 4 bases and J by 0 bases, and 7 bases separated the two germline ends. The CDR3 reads CASSPGASGNTIYF. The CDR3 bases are TGTGCCAGCAGCCCAGGGGCCTCTGGAAACACCATATATTTT.

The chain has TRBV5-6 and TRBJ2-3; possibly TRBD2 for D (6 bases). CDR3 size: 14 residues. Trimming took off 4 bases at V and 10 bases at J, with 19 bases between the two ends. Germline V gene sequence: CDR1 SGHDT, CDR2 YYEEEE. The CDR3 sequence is CASSVGGPALPQYF. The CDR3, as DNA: TGTGCCAGCAGCGTCGGGGGTCCCGCCTTGCCGCAGTATTTT.

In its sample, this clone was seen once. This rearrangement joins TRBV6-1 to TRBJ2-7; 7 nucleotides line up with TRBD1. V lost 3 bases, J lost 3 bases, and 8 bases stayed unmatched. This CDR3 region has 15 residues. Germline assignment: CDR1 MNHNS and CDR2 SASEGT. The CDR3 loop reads CASSDLYRGYYEQYV. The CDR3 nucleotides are TGTGCCAGCAGTGATCTGTACAGGGGCTACTACGAGCAGTACGTC.

The CDR3 sequence: CASSLQLTGELFF. The CDR3, as DNA: TGTGCCAGCAGCCTCCAGTTGACCGGGGAGCTGTTTTTT. The chain uses TRBV6-5 and TRBJ2-2; D not certain. Per the germline V gene, CDR1 is MNHEY and CDR2 is SVGAGI. With 6 bases removed from V and 5 bases from J, the gap between germline ends came to 10 bases. This CDR3 has 13 amino acids.

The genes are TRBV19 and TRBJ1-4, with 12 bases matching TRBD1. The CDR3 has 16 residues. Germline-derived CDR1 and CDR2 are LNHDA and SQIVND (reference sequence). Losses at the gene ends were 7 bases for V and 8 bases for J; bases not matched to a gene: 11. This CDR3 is CASMGDRGRGREKLFF. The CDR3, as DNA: TGTGCCAGTATGGGGGACAGGGGGCGCGGCCGGGAAAAACTGTTTTTT.

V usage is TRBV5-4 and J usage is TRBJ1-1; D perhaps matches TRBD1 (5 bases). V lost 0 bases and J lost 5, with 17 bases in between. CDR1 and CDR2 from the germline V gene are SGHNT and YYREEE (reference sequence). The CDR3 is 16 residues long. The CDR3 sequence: CASSLAGRGTRTEAFF. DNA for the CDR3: TGTGCCAGCAGCTTGGCGGGGCGGGGGACGAGAACTGAAGCTTTCTTT.

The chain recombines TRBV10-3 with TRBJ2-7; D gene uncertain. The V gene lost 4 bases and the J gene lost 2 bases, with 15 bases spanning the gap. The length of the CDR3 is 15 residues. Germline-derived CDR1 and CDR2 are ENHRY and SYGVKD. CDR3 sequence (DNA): TGTGCCATCAGTGTTAGTCCGTCTCAAGCCTACGAGCAGTACTTC. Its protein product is CAISVSPSQAYEQYF.